This paragraph covers one T cell receptor (beta chain) sequence. This clone was seen only once. Its antigen remains unidentified. There are no base qualities to consult, and no much larger clone falls within one base. From its cysteine to its phenylalanine, the CDR3 spans 13 amino acids. The sequence is cut down to CDR3 DNA, 39 bases in frame from base 1. V is cut back by 4 bases and J by 7 bases, with 3 bases in the junction unmatched. CDR1 and CDR2, per the germline V gene, are MGHRA and YSYEKL. The sample belongs to a study of T cell changes during pregnancy in multiple sclerosis (dated by TCRdb to the late 2010s). Concerning the study at large: In women with multiple sclerosis, the researchers looked at how the T cell repertoire shifted as pregnancy progressed.

The protocol used for the library was the immunoSEQ multiplex PCR assay. TCRdb retrieved this table from immuneACCESS and kept in-frame rearrangements only. Not all clones are present; in checked studies, unresolved V genes account for under half, and no reason is known for the remainder. The sample table contains about 59,000 clones; only one count was recorded for 93% of them. Over 2.5% of the sample goes to the ten largest clones. The TCR sequence derives from a female donor with multiple sclerosis, enrolled in a pregnancy study. This specimen was CD8+ T cells from peripheral blood mononuclear cells, taken in the third trimester of pregnancy. Here the chain combines TRBV4-1 and TRBJ2-5, and 10 junctional nucleotides match TRBD2. The CDR3 here reads CASSPSGRGTQYF. The DNA is as follows: TGCGCCAGCAGCCCTAGCGGGAGAGGGACCCAGTACTTC.